This T cell receptor (beta chain) was sequenced in a study of CD8 T cells in ankylosing spondylitis. Overall study results and limits: Ankylosing spondylitis blood appeared to be characterized by a TCR beta motif of roughly eight highly homologous variants. Disease-linked clones proved CD8+ and comparatively uncommon in peripheral blood.

TCRdb re-called the 5' RACE reads through MiXCR, storing one row per CDR3 protein. The table has about 840,000 distinct CDR3 sequences, 12% seen once; the top ten hold under 0.6%. At least ten counts were recorded for this clonotype. Its antigen is currently unknown. Germline V gene data show CDR1 as SQVTM and CDR2 as ANQGSEA. The CDR3 sequence is 15 residues long. V shed 7 bases and J shed 1 base, with 19 bases lying between them. The source of this sequence is a male donor with ankylosing spondylitis. This rearrangement joins TRBV29-1 to TRBJ1-1; perhaps TRBD1 as D (6 bases). The sequencing input was blood, either unsorted or a sorted T cell fraction (not recorded which). DNA for the CDR3: TGCAGCGCCTTGAACAGGGAGTACGCGAACACTGAAGCTTTCTTT. It encodes CSALNREYANTEAFF.